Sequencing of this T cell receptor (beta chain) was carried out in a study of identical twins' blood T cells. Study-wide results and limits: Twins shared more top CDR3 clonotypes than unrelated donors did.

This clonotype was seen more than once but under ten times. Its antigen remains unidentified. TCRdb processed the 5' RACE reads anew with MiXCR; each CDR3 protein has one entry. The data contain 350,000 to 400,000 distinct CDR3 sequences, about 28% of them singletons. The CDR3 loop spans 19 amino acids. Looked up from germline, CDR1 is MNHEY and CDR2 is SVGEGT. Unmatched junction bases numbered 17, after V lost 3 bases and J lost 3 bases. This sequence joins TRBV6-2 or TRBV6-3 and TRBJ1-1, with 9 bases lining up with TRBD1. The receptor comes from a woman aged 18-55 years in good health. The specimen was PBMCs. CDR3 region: CASSYSIPDRGGRDTEAFF. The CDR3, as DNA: TGTGCCAGCAGTTATTCCATACCGGACAGGGGCGGTCGCGACACTGAAGCTTTCTTT.